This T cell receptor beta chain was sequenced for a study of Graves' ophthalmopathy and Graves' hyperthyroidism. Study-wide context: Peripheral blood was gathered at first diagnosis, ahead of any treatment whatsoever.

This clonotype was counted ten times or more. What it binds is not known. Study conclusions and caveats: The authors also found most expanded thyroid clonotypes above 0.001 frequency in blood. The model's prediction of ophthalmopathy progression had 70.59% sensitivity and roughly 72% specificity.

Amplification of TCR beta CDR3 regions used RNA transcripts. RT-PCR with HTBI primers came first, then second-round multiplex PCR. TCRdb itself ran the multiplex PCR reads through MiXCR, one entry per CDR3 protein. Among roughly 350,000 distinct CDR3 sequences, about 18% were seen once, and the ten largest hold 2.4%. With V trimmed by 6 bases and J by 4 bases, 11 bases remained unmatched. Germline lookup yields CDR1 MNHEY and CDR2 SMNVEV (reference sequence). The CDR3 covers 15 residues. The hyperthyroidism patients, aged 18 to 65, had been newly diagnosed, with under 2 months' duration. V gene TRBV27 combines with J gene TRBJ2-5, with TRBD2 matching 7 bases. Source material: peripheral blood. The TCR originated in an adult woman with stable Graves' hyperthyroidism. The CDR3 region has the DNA TGTGCCAGCAGATATCGGGGGGAAAGAGGAGAGACCCAGTACTTC. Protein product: CASRYRGERGETQYF.